This TCR beta chain was observed in a study of T cells in Graves' hyperthyroidism and ophthalmopathy. Looked up from germline, CDR1 is LGHNT and CDR2 is FRNRAP. There are 17 residues in the CDR3. From RNA transcripts, TCR beta CDR3 regions were amplified. Initially, a first-round RT-PCR of the TCR CDR3 employed the HTBI primer set. TCRdb passed the multiplex PCR reads through MiXCR, listing each CDR3 protein once. Among around 350,000 distinct CDR3 sequences listed, about 19% were seen once. About this clonotype: Since a much larger clone is just one base distant, this may be a read error.

The clonotype comes from a woman under 30 with Graves' hyperthyroidism. Sequencing was carried out using blood. The rearrangement joins TRBV12-5 to TRBJ1-1, with D possibly TRBD1 on 6 matching bases. The CDR3 DNA follows: TGTGCTAGTGGTCTCAACCTCGGGGGCGGCAGGAACACTGAAGCTTGCTTT. Translated, it gives CASGLNLGGGRNTEACF.